Sequencing of this T cell receptor (beta chain) was carried out in a study of T cells in lung cancer brain metastases (dated by TCRdb to the late 2010s). About the investigation overall: Seventeen of the 20 patients had a history of tobacco use, with a median of around 41 pack-years. Of the approximately 20 patients, more than 15 received no interval therapy between resection of the primary and resection of the metastasis. The median interval between acquisition of the primary specimen and acquisition of the brain metastasis specimen was 348 days. The study compared TCR beta CDR3 repertoires between fully resected primary non-small cell lung cancers and paired brain metastases. The cohort included roughly 20 patients who provided 40 or so specimens, with each patient contributing one primary lung lesion and one brain metastasis. The median age of the patients at first diagnosis was roughly 50 years, and the group included about 9 males and approximately twelve females. DNA integrity number averaged approximately 4.1 in both primary and metastatic specimens, with no significant difference between sites. Findings and caveats that apply to the study as a whole: DNA fragmentation in FFPE samples may have prevented retrieval of the complete infiltrating T cell repertoire. Most clones were found to be lesion-specific, and limited overlap was observed between paired lesions (mean Morisita index about 0.24). It was not possible to control for the effects of preoperative corticosteroids on T cell infiltration in brain metastases. The ten most abundant clones accounted for a significantly larger fraction of the repertoire in brain metastases than in primaries, which suggests clonal expansion. Compared with their paired primaries, brain metastases had significantly fewer unique productive clones (median about 1,500 versus 4,500).

Between 2.24 and 4.92 ug genomic DNA was input per sample, with paired samples receiving equal DNA input. TCR beta libraries were built with the immunoSEQ hsTCRbeta Kit using multiplexed V and J gene primers in two PCR steps. Pooled libraries with positive and negative controls were sequenced on an Illumina MiSeq using a 100-cycle paired-end protocol. The source study handled its data this way. Raw data were processed by the immunoSEQ vendor into normalized, annotated TCR beta repertoire reports. Richness was counted as unique clones by nucleotide sequence, and total richness was extrapolated with the iChao1 and Efron-Thisted estimators. Pielou's evenness, Simpson's index, top-ten clone proportional abundance, and Morisita overlap index were used to characterize and compare paired lesions. The source is immuneACCESS, and TCRdb retained only in-frame sequences with V and J called. Part of the clones is not carried over; for the studies checked, unresolved V genes explain less than half of this, and the remainder is unexplained. The V and J calls and clone size were taken over from that table, and D and trimming were inferred from the DNA. The table for this sample lists approximately 2,000 clones; around 88% of them were counted only once. The ten top clones hold roughly 4.1% of the sample.

V is clipped by 4 bases and J by 6 bases, and the sequence between their germline boundaries is 11 bases long. CDR1 MNHNY and CDR2 SVGAGI are derived from the germline V gene (reference sequence). Reading from cysteine to phenylalanine, the CDR3 counts 13 amino acids. Only the CDR3 DNA is retained, 39 bases long and in frame from the first base. This clone has only a few counts. Its antigen is still unknown. No base quality values were provided; no much bigger clone lies one nucleotide off. Patients had resection either for delayed recurrence of a solitary brain metastasis or for synchronous oligometastatic disease. Patients with a history of multiple malignancies were excluded so that cancers other than NSCLC would not be included. Tumor areas were macrodissected from several deparaffinized approximately 9.5 um unstained sections under guidance from marked H&E slides. All specimens were formalin-fixed and paraffin-embedded (FFPE). Genomic DNA was extracted using the AllPrep DNA/RNA FFPE Kit.

This receptor was obtained from a woman in her forties or fifties with non-small cell lung cancer that had spread to the brain. Sequenced sample: tumor tissue from a brain metastasis. The cell subset or site label, as the study defines it: paired resected brain metastasis. In this chain, TRBV6-6 is recombined with TRBJ2-3, with the D gene call left open. The DNA sequence is given as TGTGCCAGCAGTTCCCTGGGTGCGGATACGCAGTATTTT. Translated, this is CASSSLGADTQYF.